This T cell receptor (beta chain) was captured by sequencing in a study of chemoradiotherapy in HPV16-positive cancers. Overall study context: Candidate HPV-specific clones and shared TCR motifs came from a couple of HPV16-positive patients. Regarding the study as a whole: Candidate HPV-specific clones and E7-related TCR motifs grew in tumor during treatment. HPV-specific T cells were functionally defined from only a couple of HPV16-positive patients.

Repeated repertoire sampling spanned the course of chemoradiotherapy. Trimming removed 6 bases from V and 6 bases from J; junction bases left unmatched: 10. Per germline, CDR1 MGHDK and CDR2 SYGVNS. The CDR3 totals 15 residues. Generated by immunoSEQ multiplex PCR, the TCRdb table keeps only in-frame clones and is missing some. The sample shows about 7,900 clones, approximately 75% of them seen only once. As to this clone: The antigen remains undetermined.

The sample was gathered from a patient who underwent chemoradiotherapy. The rearrangement joins TRBV25-1 to TRBJ2-5, with TRBD1 matching 10 bases. The TCR comes from a human donor with HPV-associated anogenital cancer. Written as DNA, the CDR3 is TGTGCCAGCAGCGGCGCGACAGGGGGCAGAAAGACCCAGTACTTC. Amino acid sequence: CASSGATGGRKTQYF.